The rows below give T cell receptor beta chains drawn from one sample of a study of blood T cell repertoires in COVID-19. The method was immunoSEQ multiplex PCR; TCRdb's version includes in-frame clones alone and lacks a portion of them. Of fewer than 350,000 clones in the sample, 75% to 95% were seen once. Sequences were obtained from peripheral blood. The receptor set was obtained from a woman in her 30s with COVID-19, enrolled during active disease. Both conserved end residues are part of each CDR3. D genes are given only for firm matches. Clone size is not always given. Where it is, it says once, few, many or a class for expanded clones.

J gene | D gene | V gene | clone size | CDR3 protein | CDR3 DNA
TRBJ2-1 | TRBD2 | TRBV29-1 | . | CSVDLVSRLAGVYNEQFF | TGCAGCGTTGATCTGGTGTCTCGGCTAGCGGGAGTTTACAATGAGCAGTTCTTC
TRBJ2-1 | TRBD1 | TRBV28 | . | CASSFGQGASNEQFF | TGTGCCAGCAGTTTCGGACAGGGGGCGAGCAATGAGCAGTTCTTC
TRBJ2-1 | . | TRBV19 | . | CASRSLGGSSYNEQFF | TGTGCCAGCCGGAGTCTAGGCGGAAGCTCCTACAATGAGCAGTTCTTC
TRBJ1-1 | . | TRBV6-2/TRBV6-3 | once | CASSYITEAFF | TGTGCCAGCAGTTATATCACTGAAGCTTTCTTT
TRBJ2-7 | . | TRBV20-1 | . | CSARDPSLQYF | TGCAGTGCTAGAGATCCTTCACTTCAGTACTTC
TRBJ2-7 | TRBD2 | TRBV20-1 | . | CSAWEGYEQYF | TGCAGTGCCTGGGAGGGCTACGAGCAGTACTTC
TRBJ1-4 | TRBD1 | TRBV11-2 | . | CASSTRPGGSNEKLFF | TGTGCCAGCAGCACCCGCCCAGGGGGAAGTAATGAAAAACTGTTTTTT
TRBJ1-5 | . | TRBV5-6 | . | CASSLLGQVEQPQHF | TGTGCCAGCAGCTTGCTGGGGCAGGTTGAACAGCCCCAGCATTTT
TRBJ1-2 | . | TRBV6-5 | . | CASSYSQGLGGYTF | TGTGCCAGCAGTTACTCGCAGGGGTTAGGTGGCTACACCTTC
TRBJ2-5 | . | TRBV5-1 | . | CASSPGGPEETQYF | TGCGCCAGCAGCCCCGGAGGGCCGGAAGAGACCCAGTACTTC
TRBJ2-3 | . | TRBV5-1 | . | CASSLVAGSTDTQYF | TGCGCCAGCAGCTTGGTTGCGGGAAGCACAGATACGCAGTATTTT
TRBJ2-7 | TRBD2 | TRBV7-2 | . | CASSPGWAGEDEQYF | TGTGCCAGCAGCCCGGGTTGGGCGGGAGAGGACGAGCAGTACTTC
TRBJ2-2 | . | TRBV5-1 | . | CASSLATSSANTGELFF | TGCGCCAGCAGCTTGGCCACTAGCTCCGCGAACACCGGGGAGCTGTTTTTT